The TCR beta chain described here comes from a study of T cell changes during pregnancy in multiple sclerosis. Method: immunoSEQ multiplex PCR; TCRdb's copy keeps in-frame clones and lacks some. The table shows around 50,000 clones, with roughly 94% occurring only once. Trimming cost V 0 bases and J 6 bases, with 11 bases left between them. Germline V gene data show CDR1 as SGHRS and CDR2 as YFSETQ. The CDR3 has 14 amino acids. This TCR was sampled from a female donor with multiple sclerosis, enrolled in a pregnancy study. This rearrangement joins TRBV5-1 to TRBJ2-3; no clear D. Sample: CD4+ T cells from peripheral blood mononuclear cells, taken in the first trimester of pregnancy. The CDR3 DNA sequence: TGCGCCAGCAGCTTGGAAACCCCTCGGGATACGCAGTATTTT. It translates to CASSLETPRDTQYF. Using reference TRBV5-1 and TRBJ2-3 for the parts outside the CDR3, the full variable domain is KAGVTQTPRYLIKTRGQQVTLSCSPISGHRSVSWYQQTPGQGLQFLFEYFSETQRNKGNFPGRFSGRQFSNSRSEMNVSTLELGDSALYLCASSLETPRDTQYFGPGTRLTVL.